This T cell receptor beta chain stems from a study of T cells expressing NK-cell markers. Study-level information: The TCR beta repertoires were obtained from sorted CD3+CD56+NKG2C+, CD3+CD56+NKG2C- and CD3+CD56-NKG2C+ T cells. One of eight sequenced donors was HCMV-seronegative; the other seven were seropositive.

On this clonotype itself: The antigen is undetermined.

This CDR3 region has 14 residues. Germline-derived CDR1 and CDR2 are MNHNY and SVGAGI (reference sequence). TCRdb reprocessed the 5' RACE reads and reports one entry per CDR3 protein, with no DNA. The sample totals about 460,000 distinct CDR3 sequences; its top ten clones hold 1.4%. General study points: Specificity for HCMV among expanded NKG2C+ T cell clones was not established.

The TCR sequence derives from a woman aged 45 to 65 in good health. The sample taken for sequencing was blood T cells: a sorted CD56 or NKG2C T cell subset, CD4+ or CD8+ T cells, or bulk PBMC T cells (not recorded which). The gene calls are TRBV6-6 and TRBJ2-1; checking the TCRdb D call of TRBD2 is not possible without DNA. The CDR3 protein is CASSGLASSYEQFF.